These 32 T cell receptor beta chains came from one sample sequenced in a study of T-cell reconstitution after alpha-beta-depleted transplantation in children (dated by TCRdb to 2016 to 2017). The treatment or condition label on this specimen signifies: allogeneic hematopoietic cell transplantation with graft depleted of TCRalphabeta T cells and CD19 B cells. Libraries came from PCR. The sequencing machine was an Illumina HiSeq 2500. To normalize quantification of the TCRbeta repertoire, the TCR libraries were built with molecular barcoding that relied on unique molecular identifiers. TCRdb reprocessing: public reads trimmed at Q25 with fastp, clones called with MiXCR, in-frame beta chains kept. All rows with the same CDR3 protein become a single entry with the most common DNA and genes. The sample table lists 84,000 or so distinct CDR3 sequences, 15% to 17% of them with a count of one. The ten largest clones capture about 20% of the sample.

The sequenced sample was PBMCs, mostly from graft donor cells, obtained 180 days after TCRalphabeta/CD19-depleted stem cell transplant. Receptors originate from a male patient between 2 and 15 years old who had a stem cell transplant for acute lymphoblastic leukemia, so the T cells may come from the graft donor.

V usage is TRBV5-1 and J usage is TRBJ2-1; no clear D. The V and J ends lost 4 bases and 0 bases respectively, with 11 bases between them. The CDR3 length is 15 residues. CDR1 is SGHRS, CDR2 YFSETQ, per germline. Here the CDR3 reads CASSREKSSYNEQFF. The CDR3 coding sequence is TGCGCCAGCAGCCGAGAAAAGAGCTCCTACAATGAGCAGTTCTTC.

CDR3 sequence (DNA): TGTGCCAGCAGTGTCCGTAGCGTTAGCTCCTACAATGAGCAGTTCTTC. The encoded protein is CASSVRSVSSYNEQFF. The chain uses TRBV27 and TRBJ2-1, with a weak D call TRBD2 (5 bases). The CDR3 contains 16 residues. Trimming removed 5 bases at V and 0 bases at J, with 14 bases between. Germline V gene lookup returns CDR1 MNHEY and CDR2 SMNVEV (reference sequence).

This clonotype was detected ten times or more. This chain joins TRBV5-1 and TRBJ2-1; D unresolved. Germline assignment: CDR1 SGHRS and CDR2 YFSETQ. V was shortened by 4 bases and J by 11 bases, with 10 bases between the two germline ends. CDR3 length: 11 residues. The chain's CDR3 is CASSPGGKQFF. CDR3 DNA: TGCGCCAGCAGCCCGGGTGGTAAGCAGTTCTTC.

DNA for the CDR3: TGTGCCACCAGCTATTTACAGGACACAGATACGCAGTATTTT. This sequence encodes CATSYLQDTDTQYF. The V gene is TRBV15, the J gene TRBJ2-3; a weak D match, TRBD1 (5 bases). The CDR3 extends over 14 amino acids. V lost 5 bases and J 2 bases, leaving 11 bases between the germline ends. Germline V gene data show CDR1 as LNHNV and CDR2 as YYDKDF (reference sequence).

This clonotype has only a few counts. The rearrangement joins TRBV12-3 or TRBV12-4 to TRBJ2-3; TRBD1 aligns across 8 bases. This CDR3 contains 16 residues. J gave up 0 bases and V 6 bases, and 8 bases lay outside the gene matches. CDR3 residues: CASRTRGHPSTDTQYF. DNA of the CDR3: TGTGCCAGCAGAACCAGGGGGCACCCCAGCACAGATACGCAGTATTTT.

The chain employs TRBV18 and TRBJ2-2; D is undetermined. V dropped 2 bases and J dropped 3 bases, with 4 bases sitting between them. This CDR3 is 13 amino acids long. Germline CDR1 is KGHSH and CDR2 is LQKENI. CDR3 nucleotide sequence: TGTGCCAGCTCACCAGCCGACACCGGGGAGCTGTTTTTT. Protein product: CASSPADTGELFF.

The gene calls are TRBV12-3 or TRBV12-4 and TRBJ2-3, with TRBD1 matching 9 bases. This CDR3 comprises 15 residues. The V segment lost 7 bases and the J segment 2 bases; nucleotides outside the gene matches: 7. In DNA form, the CDR3 reads TGTGCCAGCATTCTGACAGGGGGAGCCACAGATACGCAGTATTTT. Encoded protein: CASILTGGATDTQYF.

This clonotype was detected only a few times. The chain combines TRBV20-1 with TRBJ2-3; no definite D call. The V end was cut by 1 base, the J end by 1 base, with 3 bases between. The germline V gene has CDR1 DFQATT and CDR2 SNEGSKA (reference sequence). The CDR3 contains 12 residues. The CDR3 region has the DNA TGCAGTGCTAGAGGGGGCACAGATACGCAGTATTTT. It yields the protein CSARGGTDTQYF.

This clonotype turned up a few times. The chain carries TRBV3-1 and TRBJ2-5; the match to TRBD2 covers 7 bases. The CDR3 runs 18 residues. The J segment lost 5 bases and the V segment lost 0 bases, leaving 15 bases of the junction unmatched. The germline gives CDR1 LGHDT, CDR2 YNNKEL (reference sequence). CDR3 bases: TGTGCCAGCAGCCAAGAGGGCGGAGCGGGGCTTGGGGGGGAGACCCAGTACTTC. Its protein is CASSQEGGAGLGGETQYF.

Ten or more counts support this clonotype. This chain uses TRBV11-1 with TRBJ1-2; D is ambiguous. The CDR3 contains 18 residues. V shed 3 bases and J shed 4 bases, with 24 bases lying between them. The V gene's germline CDR1 is SGHAT and CDR2 FQDESV (reference sequence). The CDR3 is CASSFRGSSTVYSYGYTF. The CDR3 bases are TGTGCCAGCAGCTTCCGAGGATCCTCAACGGTTTATAGCTATGGCTACACCTTC.

This clonotype was counted a few times. This chain connects TRBV5-8 to TRBJ1-6; no firm D call. The CDR3 has 16 residues. V was shortened by 7 bases and J by 0 bases, with 14 bases between the two germline ends. In germline, CDR1 is SGHTS, CDR2 YDEGEE. As DNA, the CDR3 is TGTGCCAGCCCCCCGCAGGCGAGCTCCTATAATTCACCCCTCCACTTT. Translating it yields CASPPQASSYNSPLHF.

In its sample, this clonotype was seen a few times. The chain couples TRBV12-3 or TRBV12-4 to TRBJ2-2; D might be TRBD2 (5 bases). The CDR3 length is 14 residues. The V end was cut by 6 bases, the J end by 4 bases, with 12 bases between. For the CDR3, the DNA is TGTGCCAGCAGCCTCAGAGCGGTCACCGGGGAGCTGTTTTTT. Its translation is CASSLRAVTGELFF.

The table lists this clonotype with a few counts. This sequence joins TRBV5-1 and TRBJ2-3; no firm D call. CDR1 SGHRS and CDR2 YFSETQ come from the germline V gene. The germline V and J ends were trimmed by 0 bases and 3 bases, with 8 bases remaining between them. The CDR3 is 14 amino acids. The CDR3 reads CASSLARTTDTQYF. As DNA, the CDR3 is TGCGCCAGCAGCTTGGCCAGAACAACAGATACGCAGTATTTT.

The V gene is TRBV5-1, the J gene TRBJ2-7; 9 bases align to TRBD2. J lost 1 base, V lost 4 bases, and 6 bases had no gene match. The CDR3 loop spans 15 amino acids. Per germline, CDR1 SGHRS and CDR2 YFSETQ. DNA of the CDR3: TGCGCCAGCAGCGCCGCGACTAGCGGTTCCTACGAGCAGTACTTC. This encodes CASSAATSGSYEQYF.

The chain links TRBV7-2 to TRBJ1-2; possible D gene TRBD1, 5 bases. The CDR3 is made up of 14 amino acids. Trimming left V 5 bases short and J 4 bases short, with 14 bases between. CDR1 and CDR2 (germline): SGHTA, FQGNSA. In DNA form, the CDR3 reads TGTGCCAGCAGCCCCGGGGCAAACCGCTATGGCTACACCTTC. Amino acid sequence: CASSPGANRYGYTF.

This sequence joins TRBV10-1 and TRBJ2-7; 8 bases fit TRBD1. After removal of 6 bases from V and 5 bases from J, the junction contained 6 bases not matched to a gene. Germline V gene sequence: CDR1 WNHNN, CDR2 SYGVQD (reference sequence). The CDR3 is 13 amino acids. Written as DNA, the CDR3 is TGCGCCAGCAGCGAACAGGGGGGTGACGAGCAGTACTTC. It specifies CASSEQGGDEQYF.

This chain links TRBV27 with TRBJ1-4; D unclear. The germline V gene has CDR1 MNHEY and CDR2 SMNVEV (reference sequence). This CDR3 has 16 amino acids. Trimming pared 0 bases from V and 8 bases from J, leaving 16 bases between. CDR3 amino acids: CASSLSITAREEKLFF. The CDR3 DNA reads as TGTGCCAGCAGTTTATCGATAACAGCCCGGGAGGAAAAACTGTTTTTT. Variable domain in full (rest from reference TRBV27 and TRBJ1-4): EAQVTQNPRYLITVTGKKLTVTCSQNMNHEYMSWYRQDPGLGLRQIYYSMNVEVTDKGDVPEGYKVSRKEKRNFPLILESPSPNQTSLYFCASSLSITAREEKLFFGSGTQLSVL.

This clonotype came up a few times. The chain uses TRBV5-1 and TRBJ1-1; 8 nucleotides align to TRBD1. Per germline, CDR1 SGHRS and CDR2 YFSETQ. CDR3 size: 14 residues. Germline trimming cut 2 bases from V and 4 bases from J; bases unmatched to any gene: 4. CDR3 protein: CASSFRTGGTEAFF. CDR3 in DNA: TGCGCCAGCAGCTTTAGAACAGGGGGCACTGAAGCTTTCTTT.

This sequence joins TRBV12-3 or TRBV12-4 and TRBJ1-6; D uncertain. The CDR3 runs 14 residues. The V end was cut by 5 bases, the J end by 10 bases, with 15 bases between. CDR3 protein: CASSIRTGGSPLHF. In DNA form, the CDR3 reads TGTGCCAGCAGTATCAGGACGGGAGGGTCACCCCTCCACTTT.

This clonotype was detected only a few times. The genes are TRBV4-3 and TRBJ1-2, with 10 nucleotides matching TRBD1. Germline CDR1 reads LGHNA; CDR2 reads YSLEER. The V segment lost 2 bases and the J segment 0 bases; nucleotides outside the gene matches: 6. The CDR3 runs to 17 residues. Here the CDR3 reads CASSQTIGQGANYGYTF. The CDR3 region has the DNA TGCGCCAGCAGCCAAACCATTGGACAGGGGGCTAACTATGGCTACACCTTC.

A few counts support this clonotype. The chain employs TRBV20-1 and TRBJ2-5; D call uncertain. The CDR3 spans 15 residues. CDR1 DFQATT and CDR2 SNEGSKA come from the germline V gene (reference sequence). V shed 0 bases and J shed 1 base, with 12 bases lying between them. This CDR3 reads CSARDRSAVQETQYF. The CDR3 DNA reads as TGCAGTGCTAGAGACAGGTCAGCAGTCCAAGAGACCCAGTACTTC.

This clonotype came up a few times. The CDR3 here is CASRKAGGLGDTQYF. The CDR3 region has the DNA TGTGCCAGCAGGAAAGCGGGGGGGCTAGGGGATACGCAGTATTTT. V is TRBV6-1 and J is TRBJ2-3, with 10 bases lining up with TRBD2. The CDR3 has 15 amino acids. Germline CDR1 reads MNHNS; CDR2 reads SASEGT. V shed 6 bases and J 6 bases; nucleotides not matched to a gene: 9.

The chain employs TRBV4-3 and TRBJ2-2; the match to TRBD2 covers 10 bases. Germline trimming cut 4 bases from V and 7 bases from J; bases unmatched to any gene: 12. This CDR3 spans 17 amino acids. Germline V gene lookup returns CDR1 LGHNA and CDR2 YSLEER. The CDR3 loop is CASSLLLAGDGGGELFF. The CDR3 DNA is TGCGCCAGCAGCCTCCTCCTAGCGGGAGATGGAGGCGGGGAGCTGTTTTTT.

V and J are TRBV20-1 and TRBJ2-1; 14 bases map to TRBD2. Germline V gene sequence: CDR1 DFQATT, CDR2 SNEGSKA (reference sequence). The CDR3 has 15 residues. V lost 0 bases, J lost 9 bases, and 4 bases stayed unmatched. The CDR3: CSARDLTSGGGEQFF. The DNA of the CDR3 is TGCAGTGCTAGAGATCTGACTAGCGGGGGGGGTGAGCAGTTCTTC.

The sample holds a few counts of this clonotype. The chain joins TRBV29-1 to TRBJ2-1; TRBD2 might be the D (6 bases). CDR1 and CDR2 from the germline V gene are SQVTM and ANQGSEA. The CDR3 contains 16 residues. V shed 2 bases and J shed 3 bases, with 17 bases lying between them. CDR3 DNA: TGCAGCGTTGAATCTGGGGGGAAACATATCTACAATGAGCAGTTCTTC. Protein product: CSVESGGKHIYNEQFF.

CDR3 protein: CASSLEGQGASGELFF. The CDR3 DNA is TGTGCCAGCAGTTTAGAGGGACAGGGGGCGTCCGGGGAGCTGTTTTTT. The V and J genes are TRBV27 and TRBJ2-2, with TRBD1 matching over 12 bases. This CDR3 has 16 amino acids. V lost 2 bases, J lost 6 bases, and 4 bases stayed unmatched. Germline assignment: CDR1 MNHEY and CDR2 SMNVEV (reference sequence).

This clonotype showed up just a few times. The chain carries TRBV7-9 and TRBJ1-1; D is undetermined. Germline V CDR1 and CDR2: SEHNR, FQNEAQ (reference sequence). Trimming shortened V by 2 bases and J by 4 bases, and 8 bases separated the two germline ends. This CDR3 has 13 residues. CDR3 DNA sequence: TGTGCCAGCAGCTTAAGATGGGTCACTGAAGCTTTCTTT. It is translated as CASSLRWVTEAFF.

This clonotype was recorded a few times. J is TRBJ2-7 and V is TRBV20-1; 8 bases match TRBD2. Germline CDR1 reads DFQATT; CDR2 reads SNEGSKA (reference sequence). There are 15 residues in the CDR3. Trimming took 4 bases from V and 3 from J; bases not matched to a gene: 11. The CDR3 DNA follows: TGCAGTGCTACAAAACGGGGGGGGCCGCTCTACGAGCAGTACTTC. Translated, it gives CSATKRGGPLYEQYF.

This clonotype occurred once. The chain carries TRBV7-6 and TRBJ2-1, with D tentatively TRBD1 (6 bases). The germline V and J ends were trimmed by 2 bases and 5 bases, with 13 bases remaining between them. Germline V gene sequence: CDR1 SGHVS, CDR2 FNYEAQ. This CDR3 is 15 amino acids long. The CDR3 sequence: CASSLRWGTNNEQFF. The CDR3 region has the DNA TGTGCCAGCAGCTTAAGGTGGGGGACAAACAATGAGCAGTTCTTC.

The V call is TRBV6-1, the J call TRBJ2-1; TRBD2 aligns across 13 bases. Germline CDR1 MNHNS, CDR2 SASEGT. This CDR3 contains 16 residues. Trimming took 6 bases from V and 9 from J; bases not matched to a gene: 11. CDR3 protein: CASRSFGTSGAVEQFF. CDR3 coding DNA: TGTGCCAGCAGGTCTTTCGGGACTAGCGGGGCAGTTGAGCAGTTCTTC.

In its sample, this clonotype was seen a few times. The chain carries TRBV21-1 and TRBJ1-1; TRBD1, as called in the table, went unchecked against the DNA. TRBV21-1 is deemed a pseudogene. The CDR3 sequence is 22 residues long. The CDR3 here is CASSKAHGTGGRNLLMNTEAFF. As DNA, the CDR3 is TGTGCCAGCAGCAAAGCGCATGGAACAGGGGGCCGAAACCTACTCATGAACACTGAAGCTTTCTTT.

This clonotype was counted only a few times. V is TRBV5-1 and J is TRBJ2-7; D not certain. This CDR3 is built from 15 residues. Germline-derived CDR1 and CDR2 are SGHRS and YFSETQ. Trimming stripped 4 bases from V and 6 bases from J, with 20 bases between. CDR3 region: CASSPRFSVRLEQYF. The DNA for the CDR3 is TGCGCCAGCAGCCCAAGGTTTTCGGTTCGTCTCGAGCAGTACTTC. The whole variable domain, remainder taken from reference TRBV5-1 and TRBJ2-7, is KAGVTQTPRYLIKTRGQQVTLSCSPISGHRSVSWYQQTPGQGLQFLFEYFSETQRNKGNFPGRFSGRQFSNSRSEMNVSTLELGDSALYLCASSPRFSVRLEQYFGPGTRLTVT.